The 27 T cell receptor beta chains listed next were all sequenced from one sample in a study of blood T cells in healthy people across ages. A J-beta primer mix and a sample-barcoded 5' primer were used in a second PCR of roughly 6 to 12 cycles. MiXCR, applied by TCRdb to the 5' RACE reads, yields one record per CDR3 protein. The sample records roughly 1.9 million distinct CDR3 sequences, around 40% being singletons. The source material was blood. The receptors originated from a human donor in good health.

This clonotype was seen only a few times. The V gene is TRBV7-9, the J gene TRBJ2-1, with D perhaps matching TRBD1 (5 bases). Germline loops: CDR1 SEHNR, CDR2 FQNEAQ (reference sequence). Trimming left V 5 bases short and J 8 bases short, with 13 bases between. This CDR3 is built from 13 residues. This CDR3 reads CASSLTVSYEQFF. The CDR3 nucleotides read TGTGCCAGCAGCCTGACAGTGAGTTATGAGCAGTTCTTC.

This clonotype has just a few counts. CDR3 in DNA: TGCAGTGCTAGAGACGCGGGACACCTGAACACTGAAGCTTTCTTT. Its translation: CSARDAGHLNTEAFF. The chain recombines TRBV20-1 with TRBJ1-1, with D perhaps TRBD1 (6 bases). With 0 bases removed from V and 0 bases from J, the gap between germline ends came to 11 bases. The CDR3 totals 15 residues. In germline, CDR1 is DFQATT, CDR2 SNEGSKA (reference sequence).

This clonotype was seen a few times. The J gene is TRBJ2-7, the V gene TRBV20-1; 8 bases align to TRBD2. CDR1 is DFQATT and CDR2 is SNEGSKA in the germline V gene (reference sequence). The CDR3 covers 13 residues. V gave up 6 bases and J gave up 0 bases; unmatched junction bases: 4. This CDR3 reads CSAGRGGSYEQYF. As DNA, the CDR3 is TGCAGTGCGGGTCGGGGGGGCTCCTACGAGCAGTACTTC.

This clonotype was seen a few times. The CDR3 DNA follows: TGCAGTGCTAGAGAGGGGTTCACCTATAATTCACCCCTCCACTTT. Its protein product is CSAREGFTYNSPLHF. The chain employs TRBV20-1 and TRBJ1-6; D uncertain. V was clipped by 0 bases and J by 2 bases, with 8 bases between them. The germline gives CDR1 DFQATT, CDR2 SNEGSKA (reference sequence). The CDR3 has 15 residues.

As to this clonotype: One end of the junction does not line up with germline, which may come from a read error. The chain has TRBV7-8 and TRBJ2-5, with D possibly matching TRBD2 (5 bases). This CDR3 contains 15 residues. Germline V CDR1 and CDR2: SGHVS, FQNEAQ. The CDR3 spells CAGSLHPGKRETQYF. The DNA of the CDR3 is TGTGCCGGCAGCCTGCACCCGGGGAAAAGGGAGACCCAGTACTTC.

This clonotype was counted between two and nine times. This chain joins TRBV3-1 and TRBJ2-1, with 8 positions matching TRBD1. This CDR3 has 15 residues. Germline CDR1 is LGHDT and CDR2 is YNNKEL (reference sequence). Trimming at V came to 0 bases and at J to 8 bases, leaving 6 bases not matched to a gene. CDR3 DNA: TGTGCCAGCAGCCAAGACCCCCAGGGGGCCTATGAGCAGTTCTTC. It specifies CASSQDPQGAYEQFF.

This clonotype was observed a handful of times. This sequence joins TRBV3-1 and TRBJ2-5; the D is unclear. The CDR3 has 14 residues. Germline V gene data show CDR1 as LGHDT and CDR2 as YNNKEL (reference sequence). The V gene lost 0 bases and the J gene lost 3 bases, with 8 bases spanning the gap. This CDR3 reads CASSQDYEKETQYF. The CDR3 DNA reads TGTGCCAGCAGCCAAGATTACGAAAAAGAGACCCAGTACTTC.

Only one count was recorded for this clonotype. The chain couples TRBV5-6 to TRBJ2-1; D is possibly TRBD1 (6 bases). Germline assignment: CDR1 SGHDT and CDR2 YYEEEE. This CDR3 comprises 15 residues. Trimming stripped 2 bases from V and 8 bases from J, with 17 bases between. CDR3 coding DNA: TGTGCCAGCAGCTTAGTACCTAAACAGGGAGATGAGCAGTTCTTC. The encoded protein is CASSLVPKQGDEQFF.

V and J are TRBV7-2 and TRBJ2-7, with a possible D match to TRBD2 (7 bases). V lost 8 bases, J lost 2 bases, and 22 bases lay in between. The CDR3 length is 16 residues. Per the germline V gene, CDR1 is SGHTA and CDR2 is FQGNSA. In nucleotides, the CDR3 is TGTGCCAGCGGGGAAGGACCGGGGGGCCAAACCTACGAGCAGTACTTC. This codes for CASGEGPGGQTYEQYF. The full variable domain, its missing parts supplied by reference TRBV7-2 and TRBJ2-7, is GAGVSQSPSNKVTEKGKDVELRCDPISGHTALYWYRQSLGQGLEFLIYFQGNSAPDKSGLPSDRFSAERTGGSVSTLTIQRTQQEDSAVYLCASGEGPGGQTYEQYFGPGTRLTVT.

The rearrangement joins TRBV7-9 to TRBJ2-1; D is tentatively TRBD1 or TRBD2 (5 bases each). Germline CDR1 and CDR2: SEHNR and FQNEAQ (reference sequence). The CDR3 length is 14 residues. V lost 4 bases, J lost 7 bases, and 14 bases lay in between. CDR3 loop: CASSSAGTMNEQFF. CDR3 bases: TGTGCCAGCAGCTCAGCAGGGACGATGAATGAGCAGTTCTTC.

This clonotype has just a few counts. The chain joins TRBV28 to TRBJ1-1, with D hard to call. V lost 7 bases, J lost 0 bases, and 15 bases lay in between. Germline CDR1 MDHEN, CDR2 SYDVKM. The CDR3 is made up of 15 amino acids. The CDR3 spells CASTLWSAMNTEAFF. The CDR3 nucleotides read TGTGCCAGCACCCTTTGGTCGGCTATGAACACTGAAGCTTTCTTT.

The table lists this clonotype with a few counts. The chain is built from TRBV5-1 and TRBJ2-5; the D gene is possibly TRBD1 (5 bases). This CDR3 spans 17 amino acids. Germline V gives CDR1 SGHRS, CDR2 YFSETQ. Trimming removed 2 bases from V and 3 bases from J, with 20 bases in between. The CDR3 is CASSLGDSALTEETQYF. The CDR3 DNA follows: TGCGCCAGCAGCTTAGGTGACAGCGCCCTGACAGAAGAGACCCAGTACTTC.

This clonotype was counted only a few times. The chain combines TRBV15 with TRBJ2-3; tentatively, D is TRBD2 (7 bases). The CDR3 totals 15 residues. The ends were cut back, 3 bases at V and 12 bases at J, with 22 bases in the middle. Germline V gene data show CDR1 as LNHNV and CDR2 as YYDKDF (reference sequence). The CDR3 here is CATSRTGGAVETQYF. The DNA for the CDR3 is TGTGCCACCAGCAGGACTGGGGGGGCGGTGGAGACCCAGTATTTT.

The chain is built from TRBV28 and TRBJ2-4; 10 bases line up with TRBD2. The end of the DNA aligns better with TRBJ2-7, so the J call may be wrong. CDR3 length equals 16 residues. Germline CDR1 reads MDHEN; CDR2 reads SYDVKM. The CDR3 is CASSYSGGAPSYEQYF. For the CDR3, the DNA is TGTGCCAGCAGTTACAGCGGGGGGGCCCCATCCTACGAGCAGTACTTC.

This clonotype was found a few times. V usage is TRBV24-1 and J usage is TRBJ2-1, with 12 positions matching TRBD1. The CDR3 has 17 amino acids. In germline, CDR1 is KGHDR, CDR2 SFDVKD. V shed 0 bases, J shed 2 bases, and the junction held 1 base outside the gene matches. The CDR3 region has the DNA TGTGCCACCAGTGATTTGGGGACAGGGGGCGCCTACAATGAGCAGTTCTTC. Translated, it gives CATSDLGTGGAYNEQFF.

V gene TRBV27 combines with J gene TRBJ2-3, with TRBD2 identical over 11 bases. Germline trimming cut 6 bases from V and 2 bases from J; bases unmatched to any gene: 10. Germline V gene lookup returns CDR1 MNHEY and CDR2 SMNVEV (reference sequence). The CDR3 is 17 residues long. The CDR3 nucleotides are TGTGCCAGCAGGGGGACTAGCGGAGGCTGGTACACAGATACGCAGTATTTT. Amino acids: CASRGTSGGWYTDTQYF.

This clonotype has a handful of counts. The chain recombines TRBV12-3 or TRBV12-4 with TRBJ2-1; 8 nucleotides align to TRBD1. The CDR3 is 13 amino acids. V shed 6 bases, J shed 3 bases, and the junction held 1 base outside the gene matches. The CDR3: CASRTGVYNEQFF. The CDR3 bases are TGTGCCAGCAGGACAGGGGTCTACAATGAGCAGTTCTTC.

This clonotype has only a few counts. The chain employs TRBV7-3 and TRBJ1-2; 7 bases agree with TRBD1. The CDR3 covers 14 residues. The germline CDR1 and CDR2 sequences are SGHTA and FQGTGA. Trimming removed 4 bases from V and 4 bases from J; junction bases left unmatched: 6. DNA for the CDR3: TGTGCCAGCAGCTCAGGGGGGTACGGCTATGGCTACACCTTC. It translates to CASSSGGYGYGYTF.

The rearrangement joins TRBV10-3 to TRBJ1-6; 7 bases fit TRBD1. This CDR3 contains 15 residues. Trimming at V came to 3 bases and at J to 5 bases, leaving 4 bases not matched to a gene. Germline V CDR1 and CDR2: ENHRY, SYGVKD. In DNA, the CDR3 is TGTGCCATCAGTGAAGAAGGGACAGATAATTCACCCCTCCACTTT. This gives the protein CAISEEGTDNSPLHF.

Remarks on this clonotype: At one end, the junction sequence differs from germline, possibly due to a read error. The CDR3 DNA reads TGCAGTGCTAGGGGGATAGGGCACAGCCCGGAGACCCAGTATTTC. Its protein product is CSARGIGHSPETQYF. This chain uses TRBV20-1 with TRBJ2-5; D is undetermined. Germline assignment: CDR1 DFQATT and CDR2 SNEGSKA (reference sequence). The CDR3 runs to 15 residues.

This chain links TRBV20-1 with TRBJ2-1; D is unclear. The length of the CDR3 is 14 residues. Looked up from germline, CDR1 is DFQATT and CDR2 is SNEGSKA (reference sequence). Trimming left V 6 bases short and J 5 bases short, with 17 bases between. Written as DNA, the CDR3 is TGCAGTGCACGGGCCCTCCCGGCGGACAATGAGCAGTTCTTC. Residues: CSARALPADNEQFF.

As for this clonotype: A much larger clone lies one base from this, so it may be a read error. The CDR3 nucleotides are TGTGTCAGCAGTAGGGACAGAAGTTTCTACGAGCAGTACTTC. The encoded protein is CVSSRDRSFYEQYF. The gene calls are TRBV6-5 and TRBJ2-5; 7 bases map to TRBD1. With the DNA end fitting TRBJ2-7 better, the J assignment may be wrong. CDR1 MNHEY and CDR2 SVGAGI come from the germline V gene. The CDR3 has 14 residues.

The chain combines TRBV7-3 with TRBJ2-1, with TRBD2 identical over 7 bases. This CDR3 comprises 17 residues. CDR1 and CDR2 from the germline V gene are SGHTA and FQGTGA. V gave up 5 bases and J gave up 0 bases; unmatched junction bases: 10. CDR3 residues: CASSPRPGRGSYNEQFF. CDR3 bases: TGTGCCAGCAGCCCCCGGCCAGGGAGGGGCTCCTACAATGAGCAGTTCTTC.

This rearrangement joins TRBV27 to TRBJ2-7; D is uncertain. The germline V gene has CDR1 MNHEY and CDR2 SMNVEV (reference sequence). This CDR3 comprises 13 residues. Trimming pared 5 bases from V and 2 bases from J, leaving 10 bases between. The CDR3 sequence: CASSPTPTYEQYF. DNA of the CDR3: TGTGCCAGCAGTCCGACACCGACCTACGAGCAGTACTTC.

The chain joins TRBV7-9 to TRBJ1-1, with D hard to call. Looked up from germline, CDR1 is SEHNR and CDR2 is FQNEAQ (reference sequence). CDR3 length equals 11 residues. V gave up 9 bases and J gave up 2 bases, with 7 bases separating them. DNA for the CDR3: TGTGCCAGTCTACCCAACACTGAAGCTTTCTTT. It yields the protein CASLPNTEAFF.

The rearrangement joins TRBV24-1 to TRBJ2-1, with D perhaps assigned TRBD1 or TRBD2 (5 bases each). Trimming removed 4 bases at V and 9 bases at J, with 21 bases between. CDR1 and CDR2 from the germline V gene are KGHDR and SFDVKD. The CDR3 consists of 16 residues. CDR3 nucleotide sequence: TGTGCCACCAGTGACCCCGCTCGGGGCCTTATATCTGAGCAGTTCTTC. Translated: CATSDPARGLISEQFF.

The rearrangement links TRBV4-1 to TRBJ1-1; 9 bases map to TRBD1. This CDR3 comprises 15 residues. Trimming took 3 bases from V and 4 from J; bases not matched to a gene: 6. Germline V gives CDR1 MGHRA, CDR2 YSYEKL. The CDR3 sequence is CASSQDRGRGTEAFF. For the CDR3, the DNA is TGCGCCAGCAGCCAGGACAGGGGAAGGGGCACTGAAGCTTTCTTT.